This entry lists 3 T cell receptor beta chains sequenced from one sample in a study of CD8 T cells in Susac syndrome. The RNA, roughly 0.45 to 1 ug, was put through reverse transcription using random hexamers. One entry per CDR3 protein results from TCRdb running MiXCR on the immunoSEQ multiplex PCR reads. This repertoire shows 100,000 to 150,000 distinct CDR3 sequences, about 95% found once; its top ten account for more than 0.095%. Sequenced material: CD4+ T cells from PBMCs. Receptors were obtained from a human donor in good health.

The genes are TRBV14 and TRBJ2-5, with D perhaps being TRBD1 or TRBD2 (5 bases each). Germline V CDR1 and CDR2: SGHDN, FVKESK. V was shortened by 4 bases and J by 5 bases, with 17 bases between the two germline ends. The CDR3 contains 15 residues. The CDR3 region is CASSLDWGSEETQYF. CDR3 in DNA: TGTGCCAGCAGCCTCGACTGGGGGAGTGAGGAGACCCAGTACTTC.

The gene calls are TRBV4-1 and TRBJ1-1; a weak D match, TRBD1 (5 bases). Trimming left V 2 bases short and J 10 bases short, with 11 bases between. CDR3 length: 12 residues. The germline V gene encodes CDR1 MGHRA and CDR2 YSYEKL. The CDR3 coding sequence is TGCGCCAGCAGCCAAACGGGGGGTTCAGCTTTCTTT. Translated, it gives CASSQTGGSAFF.

This chain uses TRBV10-3 with TRBJ2-3; 7 bases map to TRBD2. Per germline, CDR1 ENHRY and CDR2 SYGVKD. The trim removed 6 bases at V and 2 bases at J, leaving 8 bases unmatched. This CDR3 has 15 residues. The CDR3 here is CAISPTSALTDTQYF. The CDR3 nucleotides read TGTGCCATCAGCCCTACTAGCGCCCTCACAGATACGCAGTATTTT.